This TCR beta chain was obtained from a study of neurological immune-mediated disorders. About the study: There were roughly 35 multiple sclerosis patients. Of these, roughly 31 had relapsing-remitting MS and 3 had secondary progressive MS. General study points: One related-CDR3 cluster, which may be a signature, held the repertoires of 18 of 34 multiple sclerosis patients after phylogenetic grouping.

A total of 2 million PBMCs stored at -80 degrees C provided the unsorted libraries. This clonotype was counted at least ten times. Its antigen is still unknown. The team produced cDNA through 5'RACE using 10-nucleotide random UMIs. Via MiXCR, TCRdb re-called the 5' RACE reads, giving one row per CDR3 protein. Of about 71,000 distinct CDR3 sequences in the sample, under 5% are singletons; the top ten hold approximately 7%. What was sequenced was PBMCs. The TCR comes from a man aged 30-40 years with multiple sclerosis.

In DNA, the CDR3 is TGTGCCAGCAGCCCAGGGCCTACTAATGAAAAACTGTTTTTT. As protein: CASSPGPTNEKLFF. The rearrangement joins TRBV6-5 to TRBJ1-4; possibly TRBD1 for D (5 bases). Germline CDR1 MNHEY, CDR2 SVGAGI. The CDR3 is 14 amino acids. V shed 6 bases and J shed 2 bases, with 10 bases lying between them.